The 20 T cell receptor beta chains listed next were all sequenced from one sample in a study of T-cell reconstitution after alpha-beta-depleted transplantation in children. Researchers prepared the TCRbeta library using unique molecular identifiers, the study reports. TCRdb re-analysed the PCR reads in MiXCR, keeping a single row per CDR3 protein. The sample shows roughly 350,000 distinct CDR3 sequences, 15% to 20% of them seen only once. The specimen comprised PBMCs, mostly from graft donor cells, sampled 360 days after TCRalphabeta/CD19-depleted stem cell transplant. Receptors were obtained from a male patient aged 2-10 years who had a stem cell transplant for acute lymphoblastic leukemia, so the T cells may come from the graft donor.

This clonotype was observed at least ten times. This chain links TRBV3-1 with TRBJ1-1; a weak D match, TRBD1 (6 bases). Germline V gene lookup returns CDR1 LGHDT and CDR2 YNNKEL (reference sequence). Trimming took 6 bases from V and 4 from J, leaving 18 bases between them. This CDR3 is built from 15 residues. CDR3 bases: TGTGCCAGCAGATTTCAGGGGCTTGGGGGCACTGAAGCTTTCTTT. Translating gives CASRFQGLGGTEAFF.

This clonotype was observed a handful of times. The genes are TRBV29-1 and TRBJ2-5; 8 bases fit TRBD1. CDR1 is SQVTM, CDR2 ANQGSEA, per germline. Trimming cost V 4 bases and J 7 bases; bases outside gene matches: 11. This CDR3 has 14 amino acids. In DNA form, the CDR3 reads TGCAGCGTTGTTGCCAGGGGGCGAATAGTGACCCAGTACTTC. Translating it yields CSVVARGRIVTQYF.

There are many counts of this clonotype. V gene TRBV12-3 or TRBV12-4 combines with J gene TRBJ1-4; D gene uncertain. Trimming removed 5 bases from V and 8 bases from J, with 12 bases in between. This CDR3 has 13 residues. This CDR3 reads CASSLYGEEKLFF. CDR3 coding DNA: TGTGCCAGCAGTCTTTATGGGGAGGAAAAACTGTTTTTT.

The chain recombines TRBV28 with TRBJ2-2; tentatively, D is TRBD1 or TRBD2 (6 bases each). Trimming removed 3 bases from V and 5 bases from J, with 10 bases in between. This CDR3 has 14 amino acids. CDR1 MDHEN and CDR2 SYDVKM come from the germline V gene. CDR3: CASSLRGETGELFF. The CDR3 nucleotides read TGTGCCAGCAGTTTGAGGGGGGAGACCGGGGAGCTGTTTTTT.

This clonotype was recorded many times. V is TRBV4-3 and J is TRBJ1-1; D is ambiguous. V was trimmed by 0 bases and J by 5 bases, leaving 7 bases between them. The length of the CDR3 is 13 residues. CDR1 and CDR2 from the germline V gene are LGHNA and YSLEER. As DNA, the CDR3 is TGCGCCAGCAGCCAAGAGCCCCGGACTGAAGCTTTCTTT. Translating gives CASSQEPRTEAFF.

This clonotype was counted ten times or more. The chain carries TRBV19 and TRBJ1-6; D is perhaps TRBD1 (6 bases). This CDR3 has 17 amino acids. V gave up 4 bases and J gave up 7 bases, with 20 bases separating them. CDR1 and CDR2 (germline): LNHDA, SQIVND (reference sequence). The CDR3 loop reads CASSKGQPGIGNSPLHF. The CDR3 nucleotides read TGTGCCAGTAGTAAAGGACAGCCCGGCATTGGGAATTCACCCCTCCACTTT.

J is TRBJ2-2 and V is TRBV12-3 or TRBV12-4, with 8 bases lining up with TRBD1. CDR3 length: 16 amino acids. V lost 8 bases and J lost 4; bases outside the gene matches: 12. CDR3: CASDSRGPLGTGELFF. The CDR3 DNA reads TGTGCCAGCGATAGCAGGGGGCCTTTAGGCACCGGGGAGCTGTTTTTT.

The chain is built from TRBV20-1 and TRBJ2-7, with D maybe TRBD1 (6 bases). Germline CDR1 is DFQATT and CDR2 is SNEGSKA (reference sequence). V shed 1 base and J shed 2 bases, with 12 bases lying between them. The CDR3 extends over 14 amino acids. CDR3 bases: TGCAGTGCTAGAGCTCCGAGACAGGCCTACGAGCAGTACTTC. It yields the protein CSARAPRQAYEQYF.

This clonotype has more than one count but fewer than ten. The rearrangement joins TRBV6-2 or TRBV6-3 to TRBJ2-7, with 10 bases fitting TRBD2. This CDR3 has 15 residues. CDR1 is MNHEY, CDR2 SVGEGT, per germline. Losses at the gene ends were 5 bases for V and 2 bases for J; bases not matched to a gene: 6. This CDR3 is CASSALAGETYEQYF. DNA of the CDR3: TGTGCCAGCAGTGCCCTAGCGGGAGAAACCTACGAGCAGTACTTC.

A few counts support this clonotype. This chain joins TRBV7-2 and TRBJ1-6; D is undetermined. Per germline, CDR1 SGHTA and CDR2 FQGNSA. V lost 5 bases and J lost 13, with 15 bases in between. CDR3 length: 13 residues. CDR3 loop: CASSRQAAPPLHF. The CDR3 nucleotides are TGTGCCAGCAGCCGCCAGGCCGCCCCTCCCCTCCACTTT.

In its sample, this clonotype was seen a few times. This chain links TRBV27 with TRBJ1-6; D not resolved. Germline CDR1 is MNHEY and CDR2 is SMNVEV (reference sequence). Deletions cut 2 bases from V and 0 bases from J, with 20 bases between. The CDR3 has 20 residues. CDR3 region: CASSLVGIPLELSYNSPLHF. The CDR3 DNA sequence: TGTGCCAGCAGTTTAGTGGGTATCCCACTAGAGCTCTCCTATAATTCACCCCTCCACTTT.

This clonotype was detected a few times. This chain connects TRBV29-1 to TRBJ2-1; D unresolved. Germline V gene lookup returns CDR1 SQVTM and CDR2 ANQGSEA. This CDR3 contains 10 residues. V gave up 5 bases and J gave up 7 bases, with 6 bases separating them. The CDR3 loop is CSVWKNEQFF. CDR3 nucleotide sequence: TGCAGCGTTTGGAAGAATGAGCAGTTCTTC.

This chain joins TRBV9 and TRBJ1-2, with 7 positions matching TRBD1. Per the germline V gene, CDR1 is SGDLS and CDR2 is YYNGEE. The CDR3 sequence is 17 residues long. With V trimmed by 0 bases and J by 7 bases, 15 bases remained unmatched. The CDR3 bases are TGTGCCAGCAGCGTAGCTTCGGTAGGAGGGGGCGTCAGTGGCTACACCTTC. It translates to CASSVASVGGGVSGYTF.

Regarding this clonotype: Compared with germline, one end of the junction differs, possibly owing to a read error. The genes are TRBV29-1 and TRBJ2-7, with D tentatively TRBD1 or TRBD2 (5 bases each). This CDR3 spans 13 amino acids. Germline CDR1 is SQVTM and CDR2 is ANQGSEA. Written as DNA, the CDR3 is TGTAGCGTTGAAGGGGCGGCCTCCTACGAGCAGTACTTC. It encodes CSVEGAASYEQYF.

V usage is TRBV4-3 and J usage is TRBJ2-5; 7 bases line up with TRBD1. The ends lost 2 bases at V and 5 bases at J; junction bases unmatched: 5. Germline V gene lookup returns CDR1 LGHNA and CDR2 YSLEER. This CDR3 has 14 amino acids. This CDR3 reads CASSQILDRETQYF. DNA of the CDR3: TGCGCCAGCAGCCAAATATTGGACAGGGAGACCCAGTACTTC.

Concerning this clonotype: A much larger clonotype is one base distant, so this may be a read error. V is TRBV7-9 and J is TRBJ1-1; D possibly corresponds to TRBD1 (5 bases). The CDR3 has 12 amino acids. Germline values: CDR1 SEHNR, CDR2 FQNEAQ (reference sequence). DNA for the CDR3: TGTTCCAGCAGCTACGGGGGAACTGAAGCTTTCTTT. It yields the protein CSSSYGGTEAFF.

The CDR3 bases are TGTGCCAGCAGTTACCGGGAGGTCGGGAGGACCTCTGGGGCCAACGTCCTGACTTTC. Protein sequence: CASSYREVGRTSGANVLTF. V and J are TRBV6-5 and TRBJ2-6; 7 nucleotides line up with TRBD2. Germline-derived CDR1 and CDR2 are MNHEY and SVGAGI. There are 19 residues in the CDR3. V gave up 2 bases and J gave up 0 bases; unmatched junction bases: 10.

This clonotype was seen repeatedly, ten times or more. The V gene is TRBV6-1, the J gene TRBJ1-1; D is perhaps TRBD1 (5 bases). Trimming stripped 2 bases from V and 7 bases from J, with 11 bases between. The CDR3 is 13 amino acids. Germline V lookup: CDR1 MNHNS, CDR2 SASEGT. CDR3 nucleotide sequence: TGTGCCAGCAGTGAACGGGCAGGGATTGAAGCTTTCTTT. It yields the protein CASSERAGIEAFF.

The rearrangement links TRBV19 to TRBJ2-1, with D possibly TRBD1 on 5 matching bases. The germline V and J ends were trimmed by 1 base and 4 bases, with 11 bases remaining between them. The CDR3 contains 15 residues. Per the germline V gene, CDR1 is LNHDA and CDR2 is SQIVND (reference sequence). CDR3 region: CASSIGPQGYNEQFF. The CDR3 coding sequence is TGTGCCAGTAGTATAGGCCCCCAGGGTTACAATGAGCAGTTCTTC.

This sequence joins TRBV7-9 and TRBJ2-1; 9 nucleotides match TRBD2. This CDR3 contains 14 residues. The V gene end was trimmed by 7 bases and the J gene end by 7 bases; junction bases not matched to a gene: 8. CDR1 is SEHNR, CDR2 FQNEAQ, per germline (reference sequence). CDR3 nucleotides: TGTGCCAGCAAGCTTCTAGCGGGACATAATGAGCAGTTCTTC. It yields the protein CASKLLAGHNEQFF.